The 26 T cell receptor beta chains listed next were all sequenced from one sample in a study of follicular helper T cells after annual influenza vaccination. Using immunoSEQ multiplex PCR, the repertoire was profiled, and TCRdb retains in-frame clones only, with some absent. The table shows under 9,500 clones, with around 90% occurring only once. Time point reported: 2015-2016 season, pre-vaccination. The input for sequencing was CXCR5+ CD38- circulating T follicular helper cells from blood, taken on the day of influenza vaccination. The subset: circulating Tfh, non-naive CD4+CXCR5+PD-1+ (ICOS+CD38+ or ICOS-CD38-). The receptor source for this set is an adult who received the influenza vaccine.

The rearrangement joins TRBV6-6 to TRBJ1-4; 8 bases are shared with TRBD1. The V gene end was trimmed by 6 bases and the J gene end by 8 bases; junction bases not matched to a gene: 5. Germline V gene sequence: CDR1 MNHNY, CDR2 SVGAGI (reference sequence). The CDR3 totals 13 residues. The CDR3 is CASRGQVGEKLFF. CDR3 nucleotide sequence: TGTGCCAGCAGGGGACAGGTGGGGGAAAAACTGTTTTTT.

The CDR3: CASSRARDRSNSPLHF. The CDR3 DNA reads TGTGCCAGCAGCCGAGCTCGGGACAGATCTAATTCACCCCTCCACTTT. The chain carries TRBV4-2 and TRBJ1-6; 7 nucleotides agree with TRBD1. Germline trimming cut 4 bases from V and 6 bases from J; bases unmatched to any gene: 9. The CDR3 is 16 amino acids. Germline V gene data show CDR1 as LGHNA and CDR2 as YNFKEQ.

This clone is a singleton in its sample. The chain uses TRBV30 and TRBJ2-7; D call uncertain. V was clipped by 0 bases and J by 1 base, with 4 bases between them. Per germline, CDR1 GTSNPN and CDR2 SVGIG (reference sequence). There are 12 residues in the CDR3. The CDR3 sequence is CAWSVSSYEQYF. The CDR3 DNA is TGTGCCTGGAGTGTCAGTTCCTACGAGCAGTACTTC.

The chain combines TRBV5-6 with TRBJ1-1; TRBD1 matches 12 bases. V lost 2 bases, J lost 0 bases, and 2 bases stayed unmatched. The CDR3 totals 16 residues. CDR1 and CDR2 from the germline V gene are SGHDT and YYEEEE. CDR3 sequence (DNA): TGTGCCAGCAGCTTCGGGACAGGGGGCTTGAACACTGAAGCTTTCTTT. This codes for CASSFGTGGLNTEAFF.

This chain links TRBV27 with TRBJ1-2, with D perhaps TRBD1 (6 bases). Per the germline V gene, CDR1 is MNHEY and CDR2 is SMNVEV (reference sequence). The length of the CDR3 is 13 residues. Trimming took off 8 bases at V and 3 bases at J, with 13 bases between the two ends. This chain's CDR3 is CASRGGAYYGYTF. The CDR3, as DNA: TGTGCCAGCCGGGGGGGGGCCTACTATGGCTACACCTTC.

The chain joins TRBV6-4 to TRBJ2-3; 9 positions match TRBD2. From germline, CDR1 is MRHNA and CDR2 SNTAGT. The CDR3 has 15 amino acids. The V gene end was trimmed by 0 bases and the J gene end by 4 bases; junction bases not matched to a gene: 2. DNA of the CDR3: TGTGCCAGCAGTGACTCGTCTAGCGGGGCAGATACGCAGTATTTT. It codes for CASSDSSSGADTQYF.

This chain connects TRBV10-3 to TRBJ2-7; 13 bases align to TRBD2. J lost 6 bases, V lost 4 bases, and 6 bases had no gene match. Germline V gene lookup returns CDR1 ENHRY and CDR2 SYGVKD. The CDR3 sequence is 15 residues long. CDR3 nucleotide sequence: TGTGCCATCAGTGCGGGACTAGCGGGGCCCGGCGAGCAGTACTTC. Its protein is CAISAGLAGPGEQYF.

This chain links TRBV10-3 with TRBJ1-1; tentative D call: TRBD1 (6 bases). The CDR3 totals 15 residues. V lost 6 bases and J 8 bases, leaving 22 bases between the germline ends. Germline V gives CDR1 ENHRY, CDR2 SYGVKD. Written as DNA, the CDR3 is TGTGCCATCAGGGACGTTCCCGACAGGACTCCCGAAGCTTTCTTT. Amino acids: CAIRDVPDRTPEAFF.

In DNA, the CDR3 is TGTGCCAGCAGCTTCGCGGGGGGCCACTCCTACGAGCAGTACTTC. It codes for CASSFAGGHSYEQYF. The chain couples TRBV7-2 to TRBJ2-7; 8 positions agree with TRBD2. Unmatched junction bases numbered 4, after V lost 3 bases and J lost 0 bases. CDR1 is SGHTA and CDR2 is FQGNSA in the germline V gene. CDR3 length: 15 residues.

This chain joins TRBV5-4 and TRBJ2-3; 9 nucleotides line up with TRBD1. CDR3 length equals 15 residues. V shed 0 bases and J 1 base; nucleotides not matched to a gene: 0. The V gene's germline CDR1 is SGHNT and CDR2 YYREEE (reference sequence). CDR3 nucleotides: TGTGCCAGCAGCTTGGGACAGGGGGGCACAGATACGCAGTATTTT. Amino acid sequence: CASSLGQGGTDTQYF.

This chain connects TRBV7-9 to TRBJ1-1; maybe TRBD1 (6 bases). The CDR3 runs 15 residues. The V end lost 10 bases, the J end lost 0 bases, and 18 bases lay between the germline ends. CDR1 and CDR2 (germline): SEHNR, FQNEAQ (reference sequence). The CDR3 DNA is TGTGCCACGCAGCAGGGGCGCGGGATGAACACTGAAGCTTTCTTT. Its protein product is CATQQGRGMNTEAFF.

The chain has TRBV7-6 and TRBJ2-3, with 8 bases aligning to TRBD2. The germline V gene encodes CDR1 SGHVS and CDR2 FNYEAQ. V shed 2 bases and J 5 bases; nucleotides not matched to a gene: 12. The CDR3 extends over 17 amino acids. DNA for the CDR3: TGTGCCAGCAGCTTACGTCTAGCGGGTAACTTCTTAGATACGCAGTATTTT. This gives the protein CASSLRLAGNFLDTQYF.

The chain joins TRBV28 to TRBJ2-1; D gene ambiguous. Germline-derived CDR1 and CDR2 are MDHEN and SYDVKM. Trimming removed 1 base at V and 9 bases at J, with 7 bases between. The CDR3 consists of 12 residues. Here the CDR3 DNA reads TGTGCCAGCAGTTTATCCTTTTCTGAGCAGTTCTTC. Protein sequence: CASSLSFSEQFF.

The chain links TRBV7-2 to TRBJ2-7; TRBD2 matches 7 bases. The J segment lost 5 bases and the V segment lost 5 bases, leaving 9 bases of the junction unmatched. The CDR3 loop spans 14 amino acids. CDR1 and CDR2 (germline): SGHTA, FQGNSA. The CDR3 nucleotides read TGTGCCAGCAGCCCTATTTGGACTAGTGACGAGCAGTACTTC. Amino acids: CASSPIWTSDEQYF.

J is TRBJ2-7 and V is TRBV2; D is unclear. Trimming left V 6 bases short and J 2 bases short, with 8 bases between. The CDR3 consists of 12 residues. From germline, CDR1 is SNHLY and CDR2 FYNNEI. CDR3 residues: CASRAETYEQYF. The DNA of the CDR3 is TGTGCCAGCAGGGCCGAAACCTACGAGCAGTACTTC.

The V gene is TRBV7-2, the J gene TRBJ1-4; a possible D gene is TRBD1 (6 bases). Germline V gives CDR1 SGHTA, CDR2 FQGNSA. The V end lost 5 bases, the J end lost 7 bases, and 14 bases lay between the germline ends. CDR3 length: 14 residues. CDR3 residues: CASSVGGASEKLFF. The DNA of the CDR3 is TGTGCCAGCAGCGTGGGGGGGGCTTCTGAAAAACTGTTTTTT.

This clone has only one observation. V is TRBV25-1 and J is TRBJ1-3; D is unclear. V gave up 2 bases and J gave up 8 bases, with 13 bases separating them. Germline V CDR1 and CDR2: MGHDK, SYGVNS. The CDR3 runs 14 residues. CDR3 sequence: CASSENWDVDTIYF. The CDR3 bases are TGTGCCAGCAGTGAAAATTGGGATGTGGACACCATATATTTT.

The chain links TRBV7-2 to TRBJ2-3, with 8 positions matching TRBD1. Germline values: CDR1 SGHTA, CDR2 FQGNSA. J lost 6 bases, V lost 5 bases, and 7 bases had no gene match. The CDR3 spans 14 residues. DNA for the CDR3: TGTGCCAGCAGCCCCCAGGGGGCGTCTGATACGCAGTATTTT. Encoded protein: CASSPQGASDTQYF.

The chain has TRBV18 and TRBJ1-1; D possibly corresponds to TRBD1 (6 bases). The germline V gene encodes CDR1 KGHSH and CDR2 LQKENI. Deletions cut 4 bases from V and 1 base from J, with 10 bases between. The CDR3 runs to 14 residues. DNA of the CDR3: TGTGCCAGCTCACAGTCAGGGGAGAACACTGAAGCTTTCTTT. Its protein product is CASSQSGENTEAFF.

The chain links TRBV5-4 to TRBJ1-1, with D perhaps matching TRBD1 (5 bases). This CDR3 spans 16 amino acids. V lost 0 bases to trimming and J lost 1 base, with 13 bases between them. The V gene's germline CDR1 is SGHNT and CDR2 YYREEE (reference sequence). CDR3: CASSLAVSGKNTEAFF. Written as DNA, the CDR3 is TGTGCCAGCAGCTTGGCCGTGTCAGGGAAGAACACTGAAGCTTTCTTT.

The chain couples TRBV7-9 to TRBJ1-2; the D is unclear. The V end was cut by 3 bases, the J end by 8 bases, with 13 bases between. Germline CDR1 is SEHNR and CDR2 is FQNEAQ (reference sequence). The CDR3 loop spans 13 amino acids. The CDR3 DNA reads TGTGCCAGCAGCTTTGACGGCACATGGGGCTACACCTTC. This codes for CASSFDGTWGYTF.

This chain's CDR3 is CASSYGTGAVWRHF. In DNA form, the CDR3 reads TGTGCCAGCAGTTACGGGACAGGGGCCGTTTGGCGGCATTTT. The V gene is TRBV6-5, the J gene TRBJ1-5, with TRBD1 identical over 10 bases. The V gene end was trimmed by 2 bases and the J gene end by 15 bases; junction bases not matched to a gene: 10. Germline CDR1 reads MNHEY; CDR2 reads SVGAGI. CDR3 length: 14 residues.

The chain carries TRBV19 and TRBJ1-2, with 9 bases identical to TRBD1. This CDR3 has 13 residues. CDR1 is LNHDA, CDR2 SQIVND, per germline (reference sequence). CDR3 loop: CSSGDRVNYGYTF. CDR3 DNA: TGTTCTTCGGGGGACAGGGTGAACTATGGCTACACCTTC.

V is TRBV10-3 and J is TRBJ1-2, with TRBD1 identical over 8 bases. V was pared by 11 bases and J by 0 bases, with 20 bases of the junction left unmatched. CDR3 length: 18 residues. Germline assignment: CDR1 ENHRY and CDR2 SYGVKD. The CDR3 DNA follows: TGTGCCCCTTTCAGAAGGCCCCAAGGACAGGGAGCTAACTATGGCTACACCTTC. It is translated as CAPFRRPQGQGANYGYTF.

This clone came up once. J is TRBJ1-2 and V is TRBV6-5; D may be TRBD1 (5 bases). The germline CDR1 and CDR2 sequences are MNHEY and SVGAGI. This CDR3 has 14 amino acids. V was cut by 5 bases and J by 7 bases, with 17 bases left in between. The CDR3 coding sequence is TGTGCCAGCAGTCAGGGTAGCGCGGCCTCTGGCTACACCTTC. As protein: CASSQGSAASGYTF.

This clone was detected a few times. The V call is TRBV11-2, the J call TRBJ1-6; D gene unclear. Germline V CDR1 and CDR2: SGHAT, FQNNGV. V was clipped by 0 bases and J by 8 bases, with 5 bases between them. The CDR3 is 13 amino acids. CDR3 DNA: TGTGCCAGCAGCTTAGAAAGGGATTCACCCCTCCACTTT. It encodes CASSLERDSPLHF.